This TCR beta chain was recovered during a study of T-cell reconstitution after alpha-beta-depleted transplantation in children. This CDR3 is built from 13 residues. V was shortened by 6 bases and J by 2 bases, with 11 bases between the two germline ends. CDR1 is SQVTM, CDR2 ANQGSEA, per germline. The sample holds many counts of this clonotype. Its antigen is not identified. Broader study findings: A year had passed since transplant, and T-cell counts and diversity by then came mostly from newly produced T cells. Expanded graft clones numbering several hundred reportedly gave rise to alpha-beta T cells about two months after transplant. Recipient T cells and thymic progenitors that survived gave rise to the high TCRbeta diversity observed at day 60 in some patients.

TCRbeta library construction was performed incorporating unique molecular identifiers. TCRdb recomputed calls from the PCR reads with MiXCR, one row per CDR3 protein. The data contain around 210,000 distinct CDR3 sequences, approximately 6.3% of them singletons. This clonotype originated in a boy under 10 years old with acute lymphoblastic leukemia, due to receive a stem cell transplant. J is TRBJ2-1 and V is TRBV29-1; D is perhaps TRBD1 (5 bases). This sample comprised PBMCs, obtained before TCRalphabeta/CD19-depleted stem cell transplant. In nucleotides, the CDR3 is TGCAGCGTCCAGGGCCAAACCTACAATGAGCAGTTCTTC. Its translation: CSVQGQTYNEQFF.